This record covers a single TCR beta chain. Its target is unknown. Primers for the PCR totalled 60 Vbeta and 13 Jbeta. Sequenced by immunoSEQ multiplex PCR; TCRdb stores in-frame clones only, minus some. Among 250,000 to 350,000 clones listed, approximately 90% were seen once. These data are taken from a study of cytomegalovirus exposure and HLA in healthy donors. Study-wide results and limits: Later on, an analysis tied 15,000 to 20,000 TCR beta sequences to HLA alleles at 0.05 false discovery rate. The productive fraction for most TCR beta V segments was about 87% or about 30% in an earlier analysis. V- and J-gene trimming of TCR beta was linked (in a later analysis) to a missense DCLRE1C variant.

CDR1 and CDR2 from the germline V gene are LNHDA and SQIVND (reference sequence). The CDR3 is made up of 13 amino acids. V was shortened by 5 bases and J by 4 bases, with 11 bases between the two germline ends. The chain joins TRBV19 to TRBJ1-2, with no clear D. Sequencing was performed on PBMCs. The clonotype was recovered from a woman between 18 and 29 years old in good health and CMV-seronegative. CDR3 sequence: CASSLAEGYGYTF. CDR3 nucleotide sequence: TGTGCCAGTAGTTTGGCCGAGGGCTATGGCTACACCTTC.